This paragraph reports one T cell receptor beta chain. These data belong to a study of blood T cell repertoires in COVID-19. Whole-study context: Samples came from the United States, Italy and Spain, spanning acute and convalescent COVID-19. Nucleic acid was either cDNA or gDNA, and it came from T cells, B-cell-depleted T cells, or PBMCs.

It was during active infection that Seattle patients were enrolled and then longitudinally followed. Profiling relied on immunoSEQ multiplex PCR, and the TCRdb table lists in-frame clones only, not all of them. The repertoire holds a few hundred thousand clones, with about 90% as singletons. This CDR3 contains 16 residues. V dropped 3 bases and J dropped 2; count of bases not matched to a gene: 7. Germline V gene data show CDR1 as MNHEY and CDR2 as SMNVEV (reference sequence). V gene TRBV27 combines with J gene TRBJ2-3, with 8 nucleotides matching TRBD2. This sequence originates from a woman aged 30 to 39 with COVID-19, enrolled during active disease. The sample consisted of peripheral blood. CDR3 residues: CASSLFSGTSTDTQYF. Here the CDR3 DNA reads TGTGCCAGCAGTTTGTTTAGCGGGACCTCCACAGATACGCAGTATTTT.